This entry describes one TCR beta chain. TCRdb's copy holds only in-frame clones and misses some; the assay was immunoSEQ multiplex PCR. The profile covers around 34,000 clones, with around nine tenths appearing a single time and about 10% taken by the ten largest. The CDR3 is made up of 14 amino acids. V lost 6 bases to trimming and J lost 5 bases; unmatched junction nucleotides: 6. Germline CDR1 reads MDHEN; CDR2 reads SYDVKM. The record originates from a study of T cell changes during pregnancy in multiple sclerosis. Sample: CD8+ T cells from peripheral blood mononuclear cells, taken before pregnancy. This chain links TRBV28 with TRBJ2-2, with TRBD1 matching over 7 bases. The sequence was obtained from a female donor with multiple sclerosis, enrolled in a pregnancy study. CDR3 nucleotides: TGTGCCAGCAGCCTTGACAGGGCTACCGGGGAGCTGTTTTTT. Amino acids: CASSLDRATGELFF.